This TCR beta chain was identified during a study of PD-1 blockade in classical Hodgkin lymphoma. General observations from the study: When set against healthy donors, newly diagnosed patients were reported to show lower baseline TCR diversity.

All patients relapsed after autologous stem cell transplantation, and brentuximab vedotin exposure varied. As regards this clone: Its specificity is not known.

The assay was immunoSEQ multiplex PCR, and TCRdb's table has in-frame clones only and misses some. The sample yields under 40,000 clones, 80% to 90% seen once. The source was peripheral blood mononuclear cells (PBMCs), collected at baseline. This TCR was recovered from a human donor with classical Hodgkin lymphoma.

The CDR3 here is CASSLVLTGELFF. In DNA, the CDR3 is TGTGCCAGCAGCTTAGTGTTAACCGGGGAGCTGTTTTTT. The chain couples TRBV7-6 to TRBJ2-2, with D uncertain. The V end was cut by 1 base, the J end by 5 bases, with 5 bases between. Germline V gene sequence: CDR1 SGHVS, CDR2 FNYEAQ. The length of the CDR3 is 13 residues.